The 13 T cell receptor beta chains given below trace back to one sample, sequenced in a study of STAT5B mutations in CD4+ large granular lymphocyte leukemia. TCRdb's copy holds only in-frame clones and misses some; the assay was immunoSEQ multiplex PCR. The sample has about 21,000 clones, 65% to 80% seen once. What was sequenced was CD4+ T cells from blood buffy coats. The receptors stem from a human donor in good health.

This clone has more than one count but fewer than ten. The gene calls are TRBV28 and TRBJ2-7, with 13 bases fitting TRBD2. V was clipped by 6 bases and J by 2 bases; unmatched bases: 7. Germline loops: CDR1 MDHEN, CDR2 SYDVKM. This CDR3 comprises 16 residues. CDR3 nucleotides: TGTGCCAGCAGCCCGACTAGCGGGGGGACCCCCTACGAGCAGTACTTC. Protein: CASSPTSGGTPYEQYF.

Only a few counts were recorded for this clone. The chain links TRBV20-1 to TRBJ2-5; D is unclear. This CDR3 contains 11 residues. The V gene's germline CDR1 is DFQATT and CDR2 SNEGSKA (reference sequence). Trimming took 6 bases from V and 4 from J, leaving 9 bases between them. CDR3 nucleotide sequence: TGCAGTGCGGTTACACGAGAGACCCAGTACTTC. It translates to CSAVTRETQYF.

This rearrangement joins TRBV5-4 to TRBJ2-3, with D unclear. There are 14 residues in the CDR3. Germline V gene data show CDR1 as SGHNT and CDR2 as YYREEE (reference sequence). Trimming shortened V by 3 bases and J by 3 bases, and 11 bases separated the two germline ends. The CDR3 protein is CASSWGGRTDTQYF. In nucleotides, the CDR3 is TGTGCCAGCAGCTGGGGTGGGCGGACAGATACGCAGTATTTT.

The chain uses TRBV9 and TRBJ2-1, with 8 bases identical to TRBD2. Trimming took 0 bases from V and 0 from J; bases not matched to a gene: 5. Germline assignment: CDR1 SGDLS and CDR2 YYNGEE. The CDR3 totals 17 residues. This chain's CDR3 is CASSVAPGLDSYNEQFF. CDR3 sequence (DNA): TGTGCCAGCAGCGTAGCCCCGGGACTAGACTCCTACAATGAGCAGTTCTTC.

The rearrangement links TRBV5-1 to TRBJ2-1, with 8 bases aligning to TRBD2. The CDR3 has 16 residues. Germline CDR1 SGHRS, CDR2 YFSETQ. The ends lost 4 bases at V and 10 bases at J; junction bases unmatched: 16. The chain's CDR3 is CASSREGSGSEGEQFF. The CDR3 nucleotides read TGCGCCAGCAGCCGGGAGGGTAGCGGGTCTGAGGGGGAGCAGTTCTTC.

The table lists this clone with a few counts. The chain is built from TRBV19 and TRBJ1-5, with 8 bases matching TRBD1. The V gene end was trimmed by 4 bases and the J gene end by 7 bases; junction bases not matched to a gene: 3. Per the germline V gene, CDR1 is LNHDA and CDR2 is SQIVND (reference sequence). This CDR3 is built from 13 residues. In nucleotides, the CDR3 is TGTGCCAGTAGTACGGCAGGGGGCCAGCCCCAGCATTTT. Encoded protein: CASSTAGGQPQHF.

This rearrangement joins TRBV18 to TRBJ2-7; the D gene is possibly TRBD2 (7 bases). The germline V gene encodes CDR1 KGHSH and CDR2 LQKENI. This CDR3 has 17 residues. Deletions cut 3 bases from V and 2 bases from J, with 20 bases between. This CDR3 is CASSPSQGGGGPYEQYF. CDR3 in DNA: TGTGCCAGCTCACCCTCTCAAGGGGGGGGTGGCCCCTACGAGCAGTACTTC.

This chain joins TRBV6-1 and TRBJ1-3, with D perhaps TRBD1 (5 bases). Trimming took 1 base from V and 1 from J, leaving 8 bases between them. The CDR3 loop spans 15 amino acids. CDR1 MNHNS and CDR2 SASEGT come from the germline V gene. The CDR3 spells CASSEVGGSGNTIYF. The CDR3 DNA reads TGTGCCAGCAGTGAAGTTGGGGGTTCTGGAAACACCATATATTTT.

This rearrangement joins TRBV14 to TRBJ2-7, with 7 bases matching TRBD1. CDR1 is SGHDN and CDR2 is FVKESK in the germline V gene. V was pared by 1 base and J by 3 bases, with 3 bases of the junction left unmatched. The CDR3 has 14 residues. This chain's CDR3 is CASSQAWDSYEQYF. DNA for the CDR3: TGTGCCAGCAGCCAAGCATGGGACAGCTACGAGCAGTACTTC.

This clone turned up a few times. CDR3 nucleotide sequence: TGCGCCAGCAGCCAGGGACGTCGGTCTACTGAAGCTTTCTTT. Encoded protein: CASSQGRRSTEAFF. The chain couples TRBV4-3 to TRBJ1-1; D might be TRBD1 (5 bases). Germline lookup yields CDR1 LGHNA and CDR2 YSLEER. The ends were cut back, 3 bases at V and 5 bases at J, with 13 bases in the middle. This CDR3 has 14 residues.

This clone appeared a few times. This chain uses TRBV7-3 with TRBJ2-7; D possibly uses TRBD1 or TRBD2 (5 bases each). Per germline, CDR1 SGHTA and CDR2 FQGTGA. The CDR3 has 15 residues. Trimming stripped 3 bases from V and 3 bases from J, with 15 bases between. Here the CDR3 reads CASSLGVGLVYEQYF. The DNA for the CDR3 is TGTGCCAGCAGCTTGGGGGTAGGGCTAGTCTACGAGCAGTACTTC.

This clone was counted once. CDR3 region: CASSLGEGGFGELFF. CDR3 DNA: TGCGCCAGCAGCTTGGGCGAAGGGGGATTCGGGGAGCTGTTTTTT. The V call is TRBV5-1, the J call TRBJ2-2; D might be TRBD1 (6 bases). V was clipped by 0 bases and J by 7 bases, with 13 bases between them. Germline CDR1 SGHRS, CDR2 YFSETQ. The CDR3 is 15 residues long.

This chain links TRBV5-1 with TRBJ1-2; D unresolved. The CDR3 is 12 residues long. The germline V gene encodes CDR1 SGHRS and CDR2 YFSETQ. V was clipped by 3 bases and J by 4 bases, with 7 bases between them. Here the CDR3 reads CASSSGSYGYTF. In DNA form, the CDR3 reads TGCGCCAGCAGCTCCGGGAGCTATGGCTACACCTTC.